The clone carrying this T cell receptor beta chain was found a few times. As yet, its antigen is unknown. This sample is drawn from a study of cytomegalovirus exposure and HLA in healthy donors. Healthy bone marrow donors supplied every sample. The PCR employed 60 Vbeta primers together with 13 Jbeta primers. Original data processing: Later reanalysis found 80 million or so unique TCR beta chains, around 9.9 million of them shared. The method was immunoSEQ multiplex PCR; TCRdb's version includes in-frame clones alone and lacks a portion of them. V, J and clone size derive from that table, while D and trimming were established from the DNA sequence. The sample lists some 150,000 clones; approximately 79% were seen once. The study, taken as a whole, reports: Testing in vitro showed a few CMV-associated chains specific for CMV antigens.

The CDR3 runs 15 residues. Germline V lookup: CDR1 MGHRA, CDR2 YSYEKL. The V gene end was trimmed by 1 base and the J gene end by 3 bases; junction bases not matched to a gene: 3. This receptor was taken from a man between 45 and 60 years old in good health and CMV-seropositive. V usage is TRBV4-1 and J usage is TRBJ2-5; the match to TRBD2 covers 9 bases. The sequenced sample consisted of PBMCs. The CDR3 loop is CASSQGLAVKETQYF. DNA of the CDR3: TGCGCCAGCAGCCAAGGACTAGCGGTAAAAGAGACCCAGTACTTC.